Presented here are 32 T cell receptor beta chains from one specimen sequenced in a study of CD8 T cells in ankylosing spondylitis. TCRdb used MiXCR to reprocess the 5' RACE reads, holding one entry per CDR3 protein. The sample carries around 130,000 distinct CDR3 sequences, about 6.4% recorded once. Sequencing was done on a sample of blood, either unsorted or a sorted T cell fraction (not recorded which). The receptors were sampled from a male donor with ankylosing spondylitis or in good health (not recorded which).

This clonotype occurred many times. This chain connects TRBV29-1 to TRBJ2-7; D possibly corresponds to TRBD1 (5 bases). This CDR3 has 12 amino acids. Trimming took off 5 bases at V and 5 bases at J, with 13 bases between the two ends. Looked up from germline, CDR1 is SQVTM and CDR2 is ANQGSEA. Written as DNA, the CDR3 is TGCAGCGTTCTAAGGGGTTTGGACGAGCAGTACTTC. This encodes CSVLRGLDEQYF.

The chain is built from TRBV12-3 or TRBV12-4 and TRBJ2-2; TRBD2 is a possible D gene (5 bases). The CDR3 is 14 residues long. Trimming pared 3 bases from V and 3 bases from J, leaving 8 bases between. The CDR3 DNA follows: TGTGCCAGCAGTTTGCAGGAGGACACCGGGGAGCTGTTTTTT. It yields the protein CASSLQEDTGELFF.

This clonotype came up many times. The J gene is TRBJ2-3, the V gene TRBV12-3 or TRBV12-4; TRBD1 agrees at 7 bases. Trimming removed 2 bases from V and 5 bases from J; junction bases left unmatched: 10. This CDR3 has 16 amino acids. CDR3 in amino acids: CASSLLAGGYKDTQYF. CDR3 DNA: TGTGCCAGCAGTTTATTGGCAGGGGGTTATAAAGATACGCAGTATTTT.

This clonotype appeared many times. This chain links TRBV7-2 with TRBJ2-7, with TRBD2 matching over 11 bases. This CDR3 spans 15 amino acids. The germline V gene has CDR1 SGHTA and CDR2 FQGNSA. Trimming removed 6 bases from V and 3 bases from J; junction bases left unmatched: 7. Here the CDR3 DNA reads TGTGCCAGCAGGAGACTAGCGGGATCCTTCTACGAGCAGTACTTC. As protein: CASRRLAGSFYEQYF.

At least ten counts were recorded for this clonotype. The V and J genes are TRBV11-2 and TRBJ2-3; D remains unclear. CDR1 SGHAT and CDR2 FQNNGV come from the germline V gene. Trimming stripped 4 bases from V and 5 bases from J, with 7 bases between. The CDR3 length is 12 residues. DNA for the CDR3: TGTGCCAGCAGCTGGATGGGAGATACGCAGTATTTT. It translates to CASSWMGDTQYF.

A note on this clonotype: A read error may be the cause here, since a much bigger clone is one base away. The chain carries TRBV29-1 and TRBJ2-5; possible D gene TRBD2, 6 bases. In germline, CDR1 is SQVTM, CDR2 ANQGSEA. This CDR3 has 12 residues. The chain's CDR3 is CSVRAGQETQHF. CDR3 in DNA: TGCAGCGTGAGGGCGGGGCAAGAGACCCAGCACTTC.

This clonotype was seen at least ten times. The rearrangement uses TRBV9 and TRBJ1-5; D remains ambiguous. Trimming left V 0 bases short and J 1 base short, with 5 bases between. CDR3 length: 14 amino acids. CDR1 is SGDLS, CDR2 YYNGEE, per germline. In DNA form, the CDR3 reads TGTGCCAGCAGCGTAGGGCGGAGCAATCAGCCCCAGCATTTT. Translation gives CASSVGRSNQPQHF.

This clonotype occurred many times. CDR3 in DNA: TGTGCCAGCAGTCGGGACAGGACCTATGGCTACACCTTC. This translates into CASSRDRTYGYTF. The gene calls are TRBV12-3 or TRBV12-4 and TRBJ1-2, with 8 bases identical to TRBD1. The CDR3 is made up of 13 amino acids. V lost 5 bases to trimming and J lost 4 bases; unmatched junction nucleotides: 3.

The genes are TRBV7-7 and TRBJ2-1; the D gene is possibly TRBD1 (5 bases). V gave up 1 base and J gave up 2 bases, with 12 bases separating them. The CDR3 is made up of 16 amino acids. The V gene's germline CDR1 is SSHAT and CDR2 FNYEAQ (reference sequence). The CDR3 loop is CASSLDRTGAYNEQFF. CDR3 in DNA: TGTGCCAGCAGCTTAGACAGGACCGGTGCCTACAATGAGCAGTTCTTC.

This clonotype was counted many times. This chain joins TRBV4-3 and TRBJ2-1; possibly TRBD2 for D (6 bases). This CDR3 is 15 amino acids long. Germline V gene sequence: CDR1 LGHNA, CDR2 YSLEER. V dropped 1 base and J dropped 9 bases, with 16 bases sitting between them. In DNA, the CDR3 is TGCGCCAGCAGCCAAGCAAGCCTAGCGATAGGTGAGCAGTTCTTC. Protein: CASSQASLAIGEQFF.

The sample holds many counts of this clonotype. The chain is built from TRBV4-1 and TRBJ2-7; no clear D. The germline gives CDR1 MGHRA, CDR2 YSYEKL. Trimming pared 2 bases from V and 2 bases from J, leaving 13 bases between. The length of the CDR3 is 15 residues. The CDR3 here is CASSQSAEPPYEQYF. The CDR3, as DNA: TGCGCCAGCAGCCAATCGGCGGAGCCTCCCTACGAGCAGTACTTC.

This clonotype was observed many times. The chain uses TRBV5-1 and TRBJ2-1; no reliable D call. Trimming shortened V by 0 bases and J by 6 bases, and 7 bases separated the two germline ends. This CDR3 has 13 residues. Germline CDR1 reads SGHRS; CDR2 reads YFSETQ. In DNA form, the CDR3 reads TGCGCCAGCAGCTTGGTTGTAGGCAATGAGCAGTTCTTC. It yields the protein CASSLVVGNEQFF.

Ten or more counts support this clonotype. This chain links TRBV21-1 with TRBJ2-7. TRBV21-1 is labeled a pseudogene. The CDR3 is 15 amino acids. The CDR3 DNA is TGTGCCAGCAGCACACCCCGACAGGACTCCTACGAGCAGTACTTC. Its translation is CASSTPRQDSYEQYF.

This sequence joins TRBV11-3 and TRBJ2-3; 9 bases map to TRBD1. CDR3 length: 16 amino acids. Losses at the gene ends were 5 bases for V and 3 bases for J; bases not matched to a gene: 9. From germline, CDR1 is SGHNT and CDR2 YENEEA. The CDR3 reads CASSPGTGKSTDTQYF. CDR3 DNA sequence: TGTGCCAGCAGCCCAGGGACAGGGAAAAGTACAGATACGCAGTATTTT. Supplemented by reference TRBV11-3 and TRBJ2-3, the full variable domain reads EAGVVQSPRYKIIEKKQPVAFWCNPISGHNTLYWYLQNLGQGPELLIRYENEEAVDDSQLPKDRFSAERLKGVDSTLKIQPAELGDSAVYLCASSPGTGKSTDTQYFGPGTRLTVL.

Ten or more counts support this clonotype. The V call is TRBV20-1, the J call TRBJ2-7; D not certain. In germline, CDR1 is DFQATT, CDR2 SNEGSKA (reference sequence). Deletions cut 3 bases from V and 2 bases from J, with 11 bases between. CDR3 size: 13 residues. The CDR3, as DNA: TGCAGTGCTAGGGGCGCGTTGCCCTACGAGCAGTACTTC. Residues: CSARGALPYEQYF.

Many counts were recorded for this clonotype. CDR3 amino acids: CSVPEGNYGYTF. For the CDR3, the DNA is TGCAGTGTTCCGGAAGGAAACTATGGCTACACCTTC. This rearrangement joins TRBV20-1 to TRBJ1-2, with D hard to call. The V gene's germline CDR1 is DFQATT and CDR2 SNEGSKA (reference sequence). V dropped 7 bases and J dropped 2 bases, with 11 bases sitting between them. The CDR3 is made up of 12 amino acids.

This clonotype has a count of ten or more. The gene calls are TRBV20-1 and TRBJ2-1; 9 nucleotides line up with TRBD2. Germline V lookup: CDR1 DFQATT, CDR2 SNEGSKA (reference sequence). Trimming removed 2 bases from V and 7 bases from J; junction bases left unmatched: 6. CDR3 size: 14 residues. The CDR3 DNA sequence: TGCAGTGCTAGATTGCGGGAGGGCCCTAATGAGCAGTTCTTC. This gives the protein CSARLREGPNEQFF.

This clonotype occurred many times. The chain links TRBV18 to TRBJ2-3; the D is unclear. CDR3 length equals 13 residues. The ends were cut back, 3 bases at V and 2 bases at J, with 6 bases in the middle. From germline, CDR1 is KGHSH and CDR2 LQKENI. The CDR3 loop is CASSPDDTDTQYF. CDR3 DNA: TGTGCCAGCTCACCCGATGACACAGATACGCAGTATTTT.

This clonotype appeared many times. The rearrangement joins TRBV29-1 to TRBJ1-3; TRBD1 agrees at 7 bases. V shed 4 bases, J shed 11 bases, and the junction held 11 bases outside the gene matches. Germline assignment: CDR1 SQVTM and CDR2 ANQGSEA. The CDR3 is made up of 13 amino acids. CDR3 protein: CSVGNRGAAAIYF. In DNA, the CDR3 is TGCAGCGTTGGAAACAGGGGCGCGGCCGCCATATATTTT.

This clonotype was detected ten times or more. This chain connects TRBV19 to TRBJ1-6; D is perhaps TRBD1 (6 bases). Germline V lookup: CDR1 LNHDA, CDR2 SQIVND (reference sequence). The V gene lost 6 bases and the J gene lost 8 bases, with 14 bases spanning the gap. This CDR3 is 14 amino acids long. The CDR3 DNA is TGTGCCAGTAGCAGGGGAGGAGGACATTCACCCCTCCACTTT. It specifies CASSRGGGHSPLHF.

This clonotype was seen many times. The chain couples TRBV7-2 to TRBJ2-3; TRBD2 aligns across 13 bases. Per germline, CDR1 SGHTA and CDR2 FQGNSA. J lost 5 bases, V lost 5 bases, and 4 bases had no gene match. The CDR3 consists of 15 residues. The CDR3 coding sequence is TGTGCCAGCAGCCCGGGACTAGCGGGGATAGATACGCAGTATTTT. Amino acid sequence: CASSPGLAGIDTQYF.

This clonotype has at least ten counts. The rearrangement uses TRBV5-4 and TRBJ2-1; 10 bases are shared with TRBD2. Trimming removed 4 bases from V and 8 bases from J; junction bases left unmatched: 9. The CDR3 spans 15 residues. CDR1 and CDR2 (germline): SGHNT, YYREEE (reference sequence). CDR3 sequence: CASSRASGSWDEQFF. In DNA, the CDR3 is TGTGCCAGCAGCCGGGCTAGCGGGAGTTGGGATGAGCAGTTCTTC.

This clonotype appeared a few times. J is TRBJ2-1 and V is TRBV7-9, with 11 bases matching TRBD2. Germline-derived CDR1 and CDR2 are SEHNR and FQNEAQ (reference sequence). Losses at the gene ends were 2 bases for V and 4 bases for J; bases not matched to a gene: 7. CDR3 length: 17 amino acids. DNA for the CDR3: TGTGCCAGCAGCTTAAGGGTAGCGGGAGGGCCGTACAATGAGCAGTTCTTC. This gives the protein CASSLRVAGGPYNEQFF.

This clonotype was picked up many times. This rearrangement joins TRBV9 to TRBJ1-5, with a weak D call TRBD1 (5 bases). The CDR3 consists of 15 residues. Germline V gene lookup returns CDR1 SGDLS and CDR2 YYNGEE. V was pared by 4 bases and J by 2 bases, with 13 bases between. DNA of the CDR3: TGTGCCAGCAGCCACGGGGCCGGGGGCAATCAGCCCCAGCATTTT. Translated, it gives CASSHGAGGNQPQHF.

This clonotype has a count of ten or more. The chain employs TRBV5-1 and TRBJ2-7; D perhaps matches TRBD2 (5 bases). The CDR3 loop spans 13 amino acids. V was shortened by 4 bases and J by 2 bases, with 10 bases between the two germline ends. CDR1 and CDR2 from the germline V gene are SGHRS and YFSETQ. CDR3 nucleotides: TGCGCCAGCAGCGAAGGGAGCACCTACGAGCAGTACTTC. Translating gives CASSEGSTYEQYF.

This clonotype was recorded many times. The genes are TRBV12-3 or TRBV12-4 and TRBJ1-2; D is undetermined. CDR3 length: 11 residues. V was cut by 1 base and J by 8 bases, with 5 bases left in between. The CDR3 DNA sequence: TGTGCCAGCAGTTTAGGGTGGGGCTACACCTTC. This encodes CASSLGWGYTF.

This clonotype has at least ten counts. The V gene is TRBV4-1, the J gene TRBJ2-7; D call uncertain. There are 14 residues in the CDR3. Trimming pared 3 bases from V and 2 bases from J, leaving 11 bases between. The V gene's germline CDR1 is MGHRA and CDR2 YSYEKL. The CDR3 sequence is CASSQVSLAYEQYF. The CDR3, as DNA: TGCGCCAGCAGCCAGGTTAGTTTGGCCTACGAGCAGTACTTC.

This clonotype was observed many times. This chain uses TRBV28 with TRBJ2-5, with D hard to call. Looked up from germline, CDR1 is MDHEN and CDR2 is SYDVKM. This CDR3 is 14 amino acids long. Deletions cut 5 bases from V and 1 base from J, with 11 bases between. The CDR3, as DNA: TGTGCCAGCAGTCAAACTATCGTCCAAGAGACCCAGTACTTC. Encoded protein: CASSQTIVQETQYF. The full variable domain, rest sourced from reference TRBV28 and TRBJ2-5, is DVKVTQSSRYLVKRTGEKVFLECVQDMDHENMFWYRQDPGLGLRLIYFSYDVKMKEKGDIPEGYSVSREKKERFSLILESASTNQTSMYLCASSQTIVQETQYFGPGTRLLVL.

This clonotype was seen at least ten times. V and J are TRBV10-3 and TRBJ2-5, with 7 bases fitting TRBD1. The V and J ends lost 7 bases and 0 bases, in that order; junction bases with no gene match: 2. The CDR3 extends over 13 amino acids. Per the germline V gene, CDR1 is ENHRY and CDR2 is SYGVKD. The DNA of the CDR3 is TGTGCCATCATGGGACAGAACCAAGAGACCCAGTACTTC. Translation gives CAIMGQNQETQYF.

The table lists this clonotype with many counts. The J gene is TRBJ2-1, the V gene TRBV15; D is perhaps TRBD1 (6 bases). V shed 0 bases and J shed 6 bases, with 6 bases lying between them. Germline CDR1 LNHNV, CDR2 YYDKDF (reference sequence). The CDR3 is 13 residues long. In nucleotides, the CDR3 is TGTGCCACCAGCAGAGACAGGGGCAATGAGCAGTTCTTC. It codes for CATSRDRGNEQFF.

The J gene is TRBJ2-2, the V gene TRBV2; D unclear. This CDR3 has 13 amino acids. Per germline, CDR1 SNHLY and CDR2 FYNNEI. The V end lost 6 bases, the J end lost 1 base, and 6 bases lay between the germline ends. The CDR3 coding sequence is TGTGCCAGCAGCGACCAGAACACCGGGGAGCTGTTTTTT. The encoded protein is CASSDQNTGELFF. The complete variable domain, with remaining parts taken from reference TRBV2 and TRBJ2-2, reads EPEVTQTPSHQVTQMGQEVILRCVPISNHLYFYWYRQILGQKVEFLVSFYNNEISEKSEIFDDQFSVERPDGSNFTLKIRSTKLEDSAMYFCASSDQNTGELFFGEGSRLTVL.

There are a few counts of this clonotype. The chain combines TRBV9 with TRBJ1-1; no firm D call. The germline gives CDR1 SGDLS, CDR2 YYNGEE. The V and J ends lost 4 bases and 2 bases respectively, with 18 bases between them. The CDR3 spans 16 residues. The CDR3 spells CASSSAPLGFNTEAFF. CDR3 coding DNA: TGTGCCAGCAGCTCCGCCCCGTTGGGTTTTAACACTGAAGCTTTCTTT.